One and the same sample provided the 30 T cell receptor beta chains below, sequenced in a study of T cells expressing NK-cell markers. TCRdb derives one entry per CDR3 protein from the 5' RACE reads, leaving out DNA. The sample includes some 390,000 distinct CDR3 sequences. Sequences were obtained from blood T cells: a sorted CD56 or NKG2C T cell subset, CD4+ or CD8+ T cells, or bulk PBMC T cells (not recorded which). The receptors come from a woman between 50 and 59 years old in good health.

The CDR3: CASSLGGAYYEQYF. This chain joins TRBV5-1 and TRBJ2-7. CDR1 is SGHRS and CDR2 is YFSETQ in the germline V gene. The CDR3 covers 14 residues.

The CDR3 reads CASRRIGGVGEKLFF. This chain links TRBV6-6 with TRBJ1-4; the TCRdb call, TRBD1, lacks DNA for checking. The germline V gene encodes CDR1 MNHNY and CDR2 SVGAGI (reference sequence). This CDR3 is built from 15 residues.

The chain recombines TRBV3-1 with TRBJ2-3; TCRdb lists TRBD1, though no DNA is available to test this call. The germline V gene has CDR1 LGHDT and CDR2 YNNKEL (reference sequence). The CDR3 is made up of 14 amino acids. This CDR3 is CASSSGTPAGTQYF.

This CDR3 reads CASNRVHGYEQYF. V usage is TRBV6-6 and J usage is TRBJ2-7; lacking DNA, the TRBD1 call made by TCRdb goes unchecked. The CDR3 runs 13 residues. Germline CDR1 and CDR2: MNHNY and SVGAGI (reference sequence).

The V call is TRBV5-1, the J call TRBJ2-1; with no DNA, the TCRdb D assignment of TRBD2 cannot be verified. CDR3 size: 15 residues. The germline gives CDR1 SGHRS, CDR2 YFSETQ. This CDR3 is CASSLDGGSGDEQFF.

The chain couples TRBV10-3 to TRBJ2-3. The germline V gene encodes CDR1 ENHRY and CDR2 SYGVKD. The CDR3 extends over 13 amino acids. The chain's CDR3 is CAISDDFTDTQYF.

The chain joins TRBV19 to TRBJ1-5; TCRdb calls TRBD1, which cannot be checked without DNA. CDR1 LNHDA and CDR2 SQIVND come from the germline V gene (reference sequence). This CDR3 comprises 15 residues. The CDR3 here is CASSIQGTGNQPQHF.

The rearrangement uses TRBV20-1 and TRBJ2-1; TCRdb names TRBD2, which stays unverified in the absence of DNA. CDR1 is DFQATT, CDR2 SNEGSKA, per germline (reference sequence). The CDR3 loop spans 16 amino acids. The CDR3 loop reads CSASPPTSGSFKEQFF.

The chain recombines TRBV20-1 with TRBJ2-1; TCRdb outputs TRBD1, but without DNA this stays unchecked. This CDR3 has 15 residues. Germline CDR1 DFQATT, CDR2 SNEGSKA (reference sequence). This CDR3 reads CSARDPGQGNNEQFF.

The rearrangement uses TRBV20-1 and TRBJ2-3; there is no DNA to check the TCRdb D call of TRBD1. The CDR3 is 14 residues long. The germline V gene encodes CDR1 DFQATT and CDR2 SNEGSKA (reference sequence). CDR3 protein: CSARGGSFTDTQYF.

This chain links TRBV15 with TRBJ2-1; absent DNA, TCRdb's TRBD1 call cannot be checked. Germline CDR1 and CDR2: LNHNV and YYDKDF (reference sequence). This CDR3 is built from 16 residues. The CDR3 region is CATSRELNPGGNEQFF.

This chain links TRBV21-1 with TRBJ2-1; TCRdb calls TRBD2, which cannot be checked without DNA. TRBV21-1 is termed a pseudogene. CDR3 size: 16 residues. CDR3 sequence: CASSEPGLAGEDEQFF.

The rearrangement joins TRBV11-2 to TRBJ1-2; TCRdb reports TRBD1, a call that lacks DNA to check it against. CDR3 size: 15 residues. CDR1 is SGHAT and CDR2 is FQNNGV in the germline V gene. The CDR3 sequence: CASSLGGLRGYGYTF.

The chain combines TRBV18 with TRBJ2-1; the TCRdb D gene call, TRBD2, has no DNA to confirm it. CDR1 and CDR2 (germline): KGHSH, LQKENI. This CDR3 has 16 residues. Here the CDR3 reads CASSSSRGKNYNEQFF. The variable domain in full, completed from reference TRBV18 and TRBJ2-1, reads NAGVMQNPRHLVRRRGQEARLRCSPMKGHSHVYWYRQLPEEGLKFMVYLQKENIIDESGMPKERFSAEFPKEGPSILRIQQVVRGDSAAYFCASSSSRGKNYNEQFFGPGTRLTVL.

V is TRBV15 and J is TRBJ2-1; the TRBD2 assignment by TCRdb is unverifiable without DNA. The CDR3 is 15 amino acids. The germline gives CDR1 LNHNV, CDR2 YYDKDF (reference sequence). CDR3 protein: CATSRVEAGNNEQFF.

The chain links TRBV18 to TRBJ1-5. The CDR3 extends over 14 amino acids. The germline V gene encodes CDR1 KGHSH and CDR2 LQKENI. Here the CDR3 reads CASSPTSSNQPQHF.

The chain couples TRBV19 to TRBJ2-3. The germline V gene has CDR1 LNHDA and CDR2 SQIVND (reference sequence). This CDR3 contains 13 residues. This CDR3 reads CASSYRSADTQYF.

CDR3 sequence reads: CASSQEQGRLDEQFF. The rearrangement links TRBV4-1 to TRBJ2-1; absent DNA, TCRdb's TRBD1 call cannot be checked. Germline V gene sequence: CDR1 MGHRA, CDR2 YSYEKL. The CDR3 runs 15 residues.

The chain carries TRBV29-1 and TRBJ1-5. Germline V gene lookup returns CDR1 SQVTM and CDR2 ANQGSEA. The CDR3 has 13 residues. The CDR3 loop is CSVETTVGQPQHF.

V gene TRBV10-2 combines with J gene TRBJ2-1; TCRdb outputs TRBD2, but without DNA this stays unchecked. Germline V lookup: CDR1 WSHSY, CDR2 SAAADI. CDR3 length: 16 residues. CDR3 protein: CASSESLGLAGGLQFF.

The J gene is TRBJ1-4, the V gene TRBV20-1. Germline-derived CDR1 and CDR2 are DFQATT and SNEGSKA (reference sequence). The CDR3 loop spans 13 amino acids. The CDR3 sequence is CSASRQGDEKLFF.

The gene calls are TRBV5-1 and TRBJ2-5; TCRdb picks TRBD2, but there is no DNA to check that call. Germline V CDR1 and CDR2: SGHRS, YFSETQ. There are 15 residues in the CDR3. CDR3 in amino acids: CASSLVSLAGETQYF.

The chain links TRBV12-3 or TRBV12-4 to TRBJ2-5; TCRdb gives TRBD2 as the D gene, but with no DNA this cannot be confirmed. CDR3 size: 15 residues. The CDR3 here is CASSLSAGTSGTQYF.

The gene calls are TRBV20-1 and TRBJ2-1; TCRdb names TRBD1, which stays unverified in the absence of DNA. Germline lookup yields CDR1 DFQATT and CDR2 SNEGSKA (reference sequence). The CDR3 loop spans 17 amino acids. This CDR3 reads CSARGWGRESPYNEQFF.

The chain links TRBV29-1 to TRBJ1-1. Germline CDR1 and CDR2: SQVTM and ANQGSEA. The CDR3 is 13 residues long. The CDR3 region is CSVATGRDTEAFF.

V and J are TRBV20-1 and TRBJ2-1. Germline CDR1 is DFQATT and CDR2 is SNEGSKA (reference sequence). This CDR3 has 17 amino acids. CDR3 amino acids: CSARVLRRFSSYNEQFF.

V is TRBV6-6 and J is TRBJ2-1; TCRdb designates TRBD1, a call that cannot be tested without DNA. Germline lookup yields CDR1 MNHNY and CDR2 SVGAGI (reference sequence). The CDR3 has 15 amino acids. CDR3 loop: CASSYAQGAGNEQFF.

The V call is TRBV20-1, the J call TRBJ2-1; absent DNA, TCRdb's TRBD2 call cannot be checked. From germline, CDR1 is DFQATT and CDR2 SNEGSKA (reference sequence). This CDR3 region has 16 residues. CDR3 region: CSARTWEAGGGDEQFF.

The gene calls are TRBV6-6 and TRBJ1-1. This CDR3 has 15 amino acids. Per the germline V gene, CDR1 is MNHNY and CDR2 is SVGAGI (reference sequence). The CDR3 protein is CASSYLGPSDSEAFF.

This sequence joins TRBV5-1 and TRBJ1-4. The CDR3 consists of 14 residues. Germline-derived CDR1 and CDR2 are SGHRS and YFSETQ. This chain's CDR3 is CASSLAGGNEKLFF.